The 8 T cell receptor beta chains reported below all come from one sample, sequenced in a study of blood T cell repertoires in COVID-19. The table came from immunoSEQ multiplex PCR; TCRdb's copy has only in-frame clones and leaves some out. The sample yields approximately 21,000 clones, 73% seen once. Sequencing was performed on peripheral blood. These TCRs come from a human donor in a cohort sampled during active or convalescent COVID-19.

The CDR3 sequence is CASSPGTSESVEQFF. CDR3 nucleotide sequence: TGTGCCAGCAGTCCCGGGACTAGCGAATCGGTTGAGCAGTTCTTC. The chain joins TRBV28 to TRBJ2-1, with 10 nucleotides matching TRBD2. Germline lookup yields CDR1 MDHEN and CDR2 SYDVKM. V shed 5 bases and J 9 bases; nucleotides not matched to a gene: 10. CDR3 length: 15 residues.

The chain uses TRBV6-4 and TRBJ1-5; perhaps TRBD1 as D (5 bases). The CDR3 is made up of 19 amino acids. Trimming pared 6 bases from V and 4 bases from J, leaving 28 bases between. Per germline, CDR1 MRHNA and CDR2 SNTAGT. CDR3 nucleotides: TGTGCCAGCAGCCTACGCCGGACAAGTGATCCACAACAAAATCAGCCCCAGCATTTT. Amino acids: CASSLRRTSDPQQNQPQHF.

V usage is TRBV5-1 and J usage is TRBJ1-1; the D gene is possibly TRBD1 (5 bases). The germline V gene encodes CDR1 SGHRS and CDR2 YFSETQ. Trimming removed 5 bases from V and 2 bases from J, with 13 bases in between. There are 14 residues in the CDR3. CDR3 sequence (DNA): TGCGCCAGCAGTTTGAGCGGGGGAAACACTGAAGCTTTCTTT. Translation: CASSLSGGNTEAFF.

The chain employs TRBV2 and TRBJ2-2, with 14 nucleotides matching TRBD2. CDR3 size: 19 residues. Germline values: CDR1 SNHLY, CDR2 FYNNEI. After removal of 4 bases from V and 2 bases from J, the junction contained 9 bases not matched to a gene. This CDR3 reads CASSVTGTSGGLNTGELFF. CDR3 coding DNA: TGTGCCAGCAGTGTAACCGGGACTAGCGGGGGCCTTAACACCGGGGAGCTGTTTTTT. Drawing the rest from reference TRBV2 and TRBJ2-2, the complete variable domain is EPEVTQTPSHQVTQMGQEVILRCVPISNHLYFYWYRQILGQKVEFLVSFYNNEISEKSEIFDDQFSVERPDGSNFTLKIRSTKLEDSAMYFCASSVTGTSGGLNTGELFFGEGSRLTVL.

A few counts support this clone. The genes are TRBV3-1 (or the pseudogene TRBV3-2) and TRBJ2-5; D remains unclear. The CDR3 length is 13 residues. Germline CDR1 LGHDT, CDR2 YNNKEL (reference sequence). Trimming shortened V by 1 base and J by 5 bases, and 8 bases separated the two germline ends. CDR3 DNA sequence: TGTGCCAGCAGCCAAGGTATCAGTGAGACCCAGTACTTC. Its translation is CASSQGISETQYF.

This rearrangement joins TRBV9 to TRBJ2-1; maybe TRBD2 (6 bases). The CDR3 covers 14 residues. Germline-derived CDR1 and CDR2 are SGDLS and YYNGEE. Trimming removed 4 bases at V and 4 bases at J, with 12 bases between. CDR3 sequence (DNA): TGTGCCAGCAGCAACCGGGACTGTTACAATGAGCAGTTCTTC. It translates to CASSNRDCYNEQFF.

The chain combines TRBV7-8 with TRBJ2-1; tentative D call: TRBD1 (6 bases). The CDR3 has 15 residues. Trimming stripped 3 bases from V and 2 bases from J, with 11 bases between. Germline-derived CDR1 and CDR2 are SGHVS and FQNEAQ. The CDR3 DNA sequence: TGTGCCAGCAGCTTGACGGACAGCGCCTACAATGAGCAGTTCTTC. Its translation: CASSLTDSAYNEQFF.

This chain joins TRBV5-4 and TRBJ2-7, with 7 bases lining up with TRBD2. The CDR3 consists of 15 residues. The germline V gene has CDR1 SGHNT and CDR2 YYREEE (reference sequence). After removal of 2 bases from V and 2 bases from J, the junction contained 7 bases not matched to a gene. As DNA, the CDR3 is TGTGCCAGCAGCTTTGGGGGGGAGTTTACCTACGAGCAGTACTTC. Translated, it gives CASSFGGEFTYEQYF.